Listed below are T cell receptor beta chains from one sample, sequenced in a study of CD8+CD57+ T cells in acquired aplastic anemia. TCRdb ran MiXCR on the reads and lists one entry per CDR3 protein. The sample has approximately 95,000 distinct CDR3 sequences, around two thirds seen once; the top ten hold about 62%. Sequencing was done on a sample of sorted CD4+, CD8+, or CD8+CD57+ T cells (not recorded which) from PBMCs. Receptors were obtained from a human donor with aplastic anemia. CDR3s include the opening cysteine and the closing phenylalanine or tryptophan. The D gene is left open where the match is weak. A row's size may be missing; if present it is once, few, many or a size class.

size	V	J	D	CDR3	DNA
NA	TRBV2	TRBJ2-7	NA	CASSERGALASYEQYF	TGTGCCAGCAGTGAAAGGGGGGCACTTGCCTCCTACGAGCAGTACTTC
NA	TRBV20-1	TRBJ1-5	NA	CSATVGAQSQPQHF	TGCAGTGCCACGGTCGGGGCCCAAAGTCAGCCCCAGCATTTT
many	TRBV7-9	TRBJ2-7	TRBD2	CASSLGGRANSWYF	TGTGCCAGCAGCTTAGGAGGGAGGGCCAATAGTTGGTACTTC
few	TRBV20-1	TRBJ2-1	NA	CSASGAYNEQFF	TGCAGTGCTTCCGGGGCTTACAATGAGCAGTTCTTC
many	TRBV15	TRBJ2-1	TRBD1	CATSSYTGTGYNEQFF	TGTGCCACCAGCAGTTACACCGGGACAGGGTACAATGAGCAGTTCTTC
few	TRBV2	TRBJ1-6	NA	CASSQKGYSPLHF	TGTGCCAGCAGCCAAAAGGGGTATTCACCCCTCCACTTT
NA	TRBV7-3	TRBJ2-2	TRBD1	CAVDRGNTGELFF	TGTGCCGTGGACAGGGGGAACACCGGGGAGCTGTTTTTT
NA	TRBV24-1	TRBJ1-2	NA	CATSGLVVDGYTF	TGTGCCACCAGTGGCCTAGTAGTGGATGGCTACACCTTC
NA	TRBV11-1	TRBJ2-3	NA	CASSPPTRLLEDTQYF	TGTGCCAGCAGCCCTCCGACTAGGTTACTGGAAGATACGCAGTATTTT
NA	TRBV2	TRBJ1-2	TRBD1	CASSLPGTGIRGYTF	TGTGCCAGCAGTTTACCCGGGACAGGGATTCGGGGCTACACCTTC
NA	TRBV10-3	TRBJ2-5	TRBD1	CAISEGTGRETQYF	TGTGCCATCAGTGAAGGGACAGGGCGAGAGACCCAGTACTTC
NA	TRBV20-1	TRBJ2-1	TRBD2	CSATEASGPYNEQFF	TGCAGTGCCACAGAGGCTAGCGGGCCGTACAATGAGCAGTTCTTC
NA	TRBV19	TRBJ2-7	NA	CASSPGLTSRYEQYF	TGTGCCAGTAGTCCCGGCCTCACGTCCAGATACGAGCAGTACTTC
NA	TRBV7-2	TRBJ1-2	NA	CASSPDTNGYTF	TGTGCCAGCAGCCCCGACACGAATGGCTACACCTTC
NA	TRBV19	TRBJ1-1	NA	CASRGDKLVDF	TGTGCCAGTAGAGGGGACAAACTCGTCGACTTT